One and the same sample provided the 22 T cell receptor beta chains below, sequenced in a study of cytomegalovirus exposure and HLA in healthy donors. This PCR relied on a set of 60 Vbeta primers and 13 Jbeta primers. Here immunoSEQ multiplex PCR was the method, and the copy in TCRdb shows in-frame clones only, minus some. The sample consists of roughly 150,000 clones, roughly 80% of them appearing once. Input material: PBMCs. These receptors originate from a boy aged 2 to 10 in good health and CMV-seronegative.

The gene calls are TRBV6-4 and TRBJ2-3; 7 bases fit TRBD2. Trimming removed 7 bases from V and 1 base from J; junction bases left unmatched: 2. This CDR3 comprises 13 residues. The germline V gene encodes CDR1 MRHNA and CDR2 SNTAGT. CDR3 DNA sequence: TGTGCCAGCACAGGACTAGGCACAGATACGCAGTATTTT. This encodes CASTGLGTDTQYF.

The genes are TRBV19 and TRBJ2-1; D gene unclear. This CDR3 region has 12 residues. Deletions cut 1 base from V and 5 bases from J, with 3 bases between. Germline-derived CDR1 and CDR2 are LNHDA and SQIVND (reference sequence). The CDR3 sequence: CASSIADNEQFF. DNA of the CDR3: TGTGCCAGTAGTATAGCAGACAATGAGCAGTTCTTC.

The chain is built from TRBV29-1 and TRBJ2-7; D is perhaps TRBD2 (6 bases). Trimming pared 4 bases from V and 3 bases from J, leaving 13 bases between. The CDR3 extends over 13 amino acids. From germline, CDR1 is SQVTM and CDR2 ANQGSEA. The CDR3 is CSVGSEGGYEQYF. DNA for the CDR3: TGCAGCGTTGGTTCGGAGGGAGGCTACGAGCAGTACTTC.

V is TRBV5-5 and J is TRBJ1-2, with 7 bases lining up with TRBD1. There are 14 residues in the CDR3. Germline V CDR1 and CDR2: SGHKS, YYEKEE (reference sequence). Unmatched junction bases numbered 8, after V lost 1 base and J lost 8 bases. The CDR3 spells CASSLWGQKAGYTF. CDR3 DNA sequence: TGTGCCAGCAGCTTGTGGGGACAGAAAGCGGGCTACACCTTC.

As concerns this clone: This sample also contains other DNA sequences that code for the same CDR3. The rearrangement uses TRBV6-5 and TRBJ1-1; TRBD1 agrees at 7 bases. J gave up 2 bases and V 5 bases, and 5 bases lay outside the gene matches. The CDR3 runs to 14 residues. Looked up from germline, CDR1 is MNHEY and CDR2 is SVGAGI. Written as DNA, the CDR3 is TGTGCCAGCAGTAGAGGGACAGCTAACACTGAAGCTTTCTTT. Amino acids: CASSRGTANTEAFF.

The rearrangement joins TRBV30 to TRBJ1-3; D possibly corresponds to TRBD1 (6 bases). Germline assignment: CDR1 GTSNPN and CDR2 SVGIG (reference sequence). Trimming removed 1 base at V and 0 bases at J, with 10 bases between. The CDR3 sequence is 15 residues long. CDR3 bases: TGTGCCTGGAGTGAGGGAGGGGGCTCTGGAAACACCATATATTTT. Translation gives CAWSEGGGSGNTIYF.

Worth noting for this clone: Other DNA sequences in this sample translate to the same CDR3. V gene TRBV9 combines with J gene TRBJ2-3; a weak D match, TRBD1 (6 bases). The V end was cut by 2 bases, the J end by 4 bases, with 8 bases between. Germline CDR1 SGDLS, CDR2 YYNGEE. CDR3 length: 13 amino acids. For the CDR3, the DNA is TGTGCCAGCAGCGTTACAGGGTCAGATACGCAGTATTTT. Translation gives CASSVTGSDTQYF. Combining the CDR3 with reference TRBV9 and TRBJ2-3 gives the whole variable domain DSGVTQTPKHLITATGQRVTLRCSPRSGDLSVYWYQQSLDQGLQFLIQYYNGEERAKGNILERFSAQQFPDLHSELNLSSLELGDSALYFCASSVTGSDTQYFGPGTRLTVL.

The CDR3 DNA sequence: TGTGCCACGGACAGTATTGGAAACACCATATATTTT. Protein product: CATDSIGNTIYF. The chain employs TRBV2 and TRBJ1-3; perhaps TRBD1 as D (6 bases). Germline V CDR1 and CDR2: SNHLY, FYNNEI. The CDR3 sequence is 12 residues long. The V gene lost 10 bases and the J gene lost 3 bases, with 10 bases spanning the gap. The entire variable domain, with the rest obtained from reference TRBV2 and TRBJ1-3, is as follows: EPEVTQTPSHQVTQMGQEVILRCVPISNHLYFYWYRQILGQKVEFLVSFYNNEISEKSEIFDDQFSVERPDGSNFTLKIRSTKLEDSAMYFCATDSIGNTIYFGEGSWLTVV.

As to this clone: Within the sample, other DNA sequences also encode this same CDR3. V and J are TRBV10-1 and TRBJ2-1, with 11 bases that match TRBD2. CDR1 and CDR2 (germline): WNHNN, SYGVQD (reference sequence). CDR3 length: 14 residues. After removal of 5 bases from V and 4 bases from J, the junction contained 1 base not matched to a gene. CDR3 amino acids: CASSRLAGYNEQFF. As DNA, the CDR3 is TGCGCCAGCAGTAGACTAGCGGGATACAATGAGCAGTTCTTC.

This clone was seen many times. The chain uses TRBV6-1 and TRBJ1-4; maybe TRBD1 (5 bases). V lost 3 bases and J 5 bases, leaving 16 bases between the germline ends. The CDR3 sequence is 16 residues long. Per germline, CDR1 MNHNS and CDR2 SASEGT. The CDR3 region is CASSDFAGTGNEKLFF. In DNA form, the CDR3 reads TGTGCCAGCAGTGATTTCGCGGGGACGGGGAATGAAAAACTGTTTTTT.

As DNA, the CDR3 is TGTGCCAGCAGCTTCGGAGACCAAGAGACCCAGTACTTC. Amino acid sequence: CASSFGDQETQYF. The rearrangement joins TRBV7-2 to TRBJ2-5; D ambiguous. V gave up 3 bases and J gave up 0 bases, with 5 bases separating them. Germline CDR1 and CDR2: SGHTA and FQGNSA. The CDR3 is 13 amino acids.

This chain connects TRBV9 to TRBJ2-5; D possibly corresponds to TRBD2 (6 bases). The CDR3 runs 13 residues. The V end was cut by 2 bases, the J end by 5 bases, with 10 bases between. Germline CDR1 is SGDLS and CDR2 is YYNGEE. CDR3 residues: CASSVGLSETQYF. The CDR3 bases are TGTGCCAGCAGCGTTGGACTATCGGAGACCCAGTACTTC.

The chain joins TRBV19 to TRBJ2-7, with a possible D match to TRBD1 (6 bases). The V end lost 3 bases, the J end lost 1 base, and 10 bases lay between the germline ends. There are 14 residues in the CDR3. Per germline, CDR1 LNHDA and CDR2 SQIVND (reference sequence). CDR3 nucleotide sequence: TGTGCCAGTAGTATCTCGGACAGTTCCTACGAGCAGTACTTC. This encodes CASSISDSSYEQYF. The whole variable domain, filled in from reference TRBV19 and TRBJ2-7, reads DGGITQSPKYLFRKEGQNVTLSCEQNLNHDAMYWYRQDPGQGLRLIYYSQIVNDFQKGDIAEGYSVSREKKESFPLTVTSAQKNPTAFYLCASSISDSSYEQYFGPGTRLTVT.

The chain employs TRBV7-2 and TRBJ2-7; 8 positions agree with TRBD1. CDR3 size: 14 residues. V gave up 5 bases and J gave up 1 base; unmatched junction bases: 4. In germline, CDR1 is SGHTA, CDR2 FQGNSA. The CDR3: CASSLRTGSYEQYF. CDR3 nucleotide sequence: TGTGCCAGCAGCCTACGGACAGGGTCCTACGAGCAGTACTTC.

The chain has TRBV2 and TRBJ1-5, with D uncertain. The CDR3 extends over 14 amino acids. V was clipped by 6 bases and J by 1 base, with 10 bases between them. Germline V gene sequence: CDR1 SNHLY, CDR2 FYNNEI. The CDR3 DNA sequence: TGTGCCAGCAGAATAGACTCGAGCAATCAGCCCCAGCATTTT. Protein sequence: CASRIDSSNQPQHF.

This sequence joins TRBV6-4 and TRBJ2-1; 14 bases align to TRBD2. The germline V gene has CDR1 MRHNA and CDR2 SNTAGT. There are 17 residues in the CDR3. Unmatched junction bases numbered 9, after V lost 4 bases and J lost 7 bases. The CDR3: CASSGTSGGTRENEQFF. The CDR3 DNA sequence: TGTGCCAGCAGTGGGACTAGCGGGGGGACCAGGGAGAATGAGCAGTTCTTC.

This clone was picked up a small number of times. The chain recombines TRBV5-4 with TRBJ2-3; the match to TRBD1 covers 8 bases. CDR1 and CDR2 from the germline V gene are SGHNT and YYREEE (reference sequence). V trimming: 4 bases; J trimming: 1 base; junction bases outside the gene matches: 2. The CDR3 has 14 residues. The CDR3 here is CASSPGQGTDTQYF. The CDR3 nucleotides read TGTGCCAGCAGCCCGGGACAGGGCACAGATACGCAGTATTTT.

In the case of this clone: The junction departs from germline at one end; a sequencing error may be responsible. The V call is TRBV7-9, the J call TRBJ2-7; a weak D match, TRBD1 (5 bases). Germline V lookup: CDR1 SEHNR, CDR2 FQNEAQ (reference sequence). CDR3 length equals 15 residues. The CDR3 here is CSSSLILTEPYEQYF. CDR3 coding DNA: TGTTCCAGCAGCTTGATTCTGACAGAGCCCTACGAGCAGTACTTC.

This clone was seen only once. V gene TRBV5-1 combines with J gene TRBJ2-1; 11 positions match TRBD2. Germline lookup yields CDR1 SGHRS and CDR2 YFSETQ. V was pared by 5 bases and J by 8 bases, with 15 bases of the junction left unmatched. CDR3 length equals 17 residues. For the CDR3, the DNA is TGCGCCAGCAGTACCGGGACTAGCGGTTCCCTCGGCGATGAGCAGTTCTTC. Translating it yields CASSTGTSGSLGDEQFF.

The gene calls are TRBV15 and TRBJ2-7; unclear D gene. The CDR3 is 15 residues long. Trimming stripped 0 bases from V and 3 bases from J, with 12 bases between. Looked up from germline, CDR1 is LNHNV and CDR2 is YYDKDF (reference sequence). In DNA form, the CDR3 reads TGTGCCACCAGCAGAGATCTCCACGCGAGCTACGAGCAGTACTTC. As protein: CATSRDLHASYEQYF.

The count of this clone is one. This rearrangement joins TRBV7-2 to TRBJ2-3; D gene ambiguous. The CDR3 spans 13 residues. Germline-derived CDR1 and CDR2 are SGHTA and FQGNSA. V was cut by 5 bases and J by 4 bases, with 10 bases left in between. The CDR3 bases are TGTGCCAGCAGCCCCCGACTGCCAGATACGCAGTATTTT. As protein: CASSPRLPDTQYF.

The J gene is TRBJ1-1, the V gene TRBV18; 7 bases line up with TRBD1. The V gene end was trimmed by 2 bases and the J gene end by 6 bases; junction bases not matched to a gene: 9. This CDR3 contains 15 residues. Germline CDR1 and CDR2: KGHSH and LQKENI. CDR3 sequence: CASSPIRGDPPEAFF. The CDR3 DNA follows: TGTGCCAGCTCACCAATCAGGGGGGACCCTCCTGAAGCTTTCTTT.